This TCR beta chain was found in a study of OX40 agonist ivuxolimab in advanced cancers. CDR3 length: 19 amino acids. V lost 3 bases to trimming and J lost 0 bases; unmatched junction nucleotides: 13. CDR1 and CDR2 from the germline V gene are MGHRA and YSYEKL. To note about this clone: Its specificity is not known.

Study conclusions and caveats: Partial responders receiving 0.1-3.0 mg/kg showed among the lowest clonal expansion.

Individuals having autoimmune disease history or systemic immunosuppression were not enrolled. Repertoires were generated with immunoSEQ multiplex PCR, while TCRdb's copy carries only in-frame clones and drops some. The repertoire holds about 12,000 clones, 60% to 80% seen once, with 25% to 30% in the top ten. This chain uses TRBV4-1 with TRBJ2-7; 11 bases align to TRBD2. The sample consisted of CD4+ or CD8+ T cells sorted from blood, taken in a trial of the OX40 agonist ivuxolimab. The TCR originated in an adult with an advanced solid tumor such as melanoma, head and neck, liver or kidney cancer. CDR3 residues: CASSQKGGLADDFSYEQYF. Here the CDR3 DNA reads TGCGCCAGCAGCCAGAAGGGGGGACTAGCGGATGATTTCTCCTACGAGCAGTACTTC.